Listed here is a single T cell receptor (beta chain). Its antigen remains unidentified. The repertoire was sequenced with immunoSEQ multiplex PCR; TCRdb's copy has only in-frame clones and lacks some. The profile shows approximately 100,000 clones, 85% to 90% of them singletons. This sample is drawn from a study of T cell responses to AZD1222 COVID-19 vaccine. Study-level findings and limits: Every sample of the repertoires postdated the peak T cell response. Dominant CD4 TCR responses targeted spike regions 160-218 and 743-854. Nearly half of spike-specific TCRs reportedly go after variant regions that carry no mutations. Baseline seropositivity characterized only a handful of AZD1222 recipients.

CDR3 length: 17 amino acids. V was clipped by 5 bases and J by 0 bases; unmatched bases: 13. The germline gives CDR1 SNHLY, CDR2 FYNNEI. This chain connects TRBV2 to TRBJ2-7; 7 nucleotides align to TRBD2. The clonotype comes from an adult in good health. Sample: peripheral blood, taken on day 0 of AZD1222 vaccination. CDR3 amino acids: CASSPVGGRRSSYEQYF. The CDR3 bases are TGTGCCAGCAGTCCGGTGGGCGGGAGAAGGAGCTCCTACGAGCAGTACTTC.